One and the same sample provided the 20 T cell receptor beta chains below, sequenced in a study of CD8 T cells in Susac syndrome. Reverse transcription of roughly 0.5 to 1 ug RNA used random hexamers. TCRdb analysed the immunoSEQ multiplex PCR reads with MiXCR anew, one entry per CDR3 protein. The data contain 90,000 to 150,000 distinct CDR3 sequences, 85% to 95% of them seen just once; the ten biggest clones take up around 0.12%. Sequencing was carried out using CD8+ T cells from PBMCs. The receptors originated from a human donor in good health.

This clonotype was detected a few times. The chain recombines TRBV29-1 with TRBJ2-3; D remains ambiguous. V was clipped by 0 bases and J by 2 bases, with 12 bases between them. The CDR3 totals 15 residues. Germline lookup yields CDR1 SQVTM and CDR2 ANQGSEA. The CDR3: CSVEDVASPTDTQYF. The CDR3 nucleotides are TGCAGCGTTGAAGATGTGGCGTCCCCCACAGATACGCAGTATTTT.

V usage is TRBV2 and J usage is TRBJ2-7; 8 positions match TRBD2. The CDR3 has 15 amino acids. Trimming cost V 1 base and J 6 bases; bases outside gene matches: 8. Germline CDR1 is SNHLY and CDR2 is FYNNEI. CDR3 coding DNA: TGTGCCAGCAGTGAAGGCGGTAGCGGGAATAGCGAGCAGTACTTC. Its protein product is CASSEGGSGNSEQYF. The entire variable domain, with the rest obtained from reference TRBV2 and TRBJ2-7, is as follows: EPEVTQTPSHQVTQMGQEVILRCVPISNHLYFYWYRQILGQKVEFLVSFYNNEISEKSEIFDDQFSVERPDGSNFTLKIRSTKLEDSAMYFCASSEGGSGNSEQYFGPGTRLTVT.

This rearrangement joins TRBV10-3 to TRBJ2-7; TRBD2 is a possible D gene (6 bases). V was pared by 10 bases and J by 5 bases, with 21 bases between. CDR1 ENHRY and CDR2 SYGVKD come from the germline V gene. CDR3 length: 14 amino acids. This CDR3 reads CATAGAGSLNEQYF. As DNA, the CDR3 is TGTGCCACCGCGGGTGCGGGAAGTTTGAACGAGCAGTACTTC.

The chain uses TRBV4-3 and TRBJ2-2, with D uncertain. In germline, CDR1 is LGHNA, CDR2 YSLEER. Trimming took 0 bases from V and 6 from J, leaving 14 bases between them. This CDR3 has 16 residues. CDR3 DNA sequence: TGCGCCAGCAGCCAAGAATTCCGACAAAACGCCGGGGAGCTGTTTTTT. Translating gives CASSQEFRQNAGELFF.

The gene calls are TRBV7-2 and TRBJ1-4, with 7 nucleotides matching TRBD1. CDR3 length equals 16 residues. The junction had 10 bases not matched to a gene; V was cut back by 5 bases and J by 4 bases. Germline V lookup: CDR1 SGHTA, CDR2 FQGNSA. The CDR3 DNA sequence: TGTGCCAGCAGCCGAGACAGGGCCGGGATTAATGAAAAACTGTTTTTT. Translation: CASSRDRAGINEKLFF.

The V gene is TRBV5-1, the J gene TRBJ2-7, with 7 bases that match TRBD1. Germline CDR1 SGHRS, CDR2 YFSETQ. V lost 4 bases to trimming and J lost 2 bases; unmatched junction nucleotides: 6. There are 14 residues in the CDR3. CDR3 sequence: CASSTGDSPYEQYF. The CDR3 DNA reads TGCGCCAGCAGCACCGGGGACAGTCCCTACGAGCAGTACTTC. The whole variable domain, remainder taken from reference TRBV5-1 and TRBJ2-7, is KAGVTQTPRYLIKTRGQQVTLSCSPISGHRSVSWYQQTPGQGLQFLFEYFSETQRNKGNFPGRFSGRQFSNSRSEMNVSTLELGDSALYLCASSTGDSPYEQYFGPGTRLTVT.

The chain employs TRBV29-1 and TRBJ2-7; D not certain. CDR3 length: 14 amino acids. CDR1 and CDR2 from the germline V gene are SQVTM and ANQGSEA. Trimming took 4 bases from V and 2 from J, leaving 15 bases between them. This chain's CDR3 is CSVVLASEPYEQYF. The DNA for the CDR3 is TGCAGCGTTGTGTTGGCGTCGGAACCCTACGAGCAGTACTTC.

The chain joins TRBV19 to TRBJ1-1; 9 bases line up with TRBD1. The germline gives CDR1 LNHDA, CDR2 SQIVND (reference sequence). The CDR3 runs to 16 residues. V trimming: 1 base; J trimming: 4 bases; junction bases outside the gene matches: 7. The CDR3 region has the DNA TGTGCCAGTAGTATAGCCGGACAGGGGATGTTCACTGAAGCTTTCTTT. Its protein product is CASSIAGQGMFTEAFF.

This chain connects TRBV20-1 to TRBJ2-3; D is uncertain. V dropped 0 bases and J dropped 4 bases, with 11 bases sitting between them. CDR1 and CDR2 (germline): DFQATT, SNEGSKA (reference sequence). The CDR3 extends over 14 amino acids. CDR3 residues: CSARDRWTADTQYF. The CDR3 region has the DNA TGCAGTGCTAGAGATCGCTGGACCGCAGATACGCAGTATTTT.

The sample holds one count of this clonotype. The chain combines TRBV7-2 with TRBJ1-6; D is unresolved. The CDR3 covers 17 residues. V was pared by 5 bases and J by 0 bases, with 14 bases between. Germline CDR1 is SGHTA and CDR2 is FQGNSA. CDR3 protein: CASSREDPSSYNSPLHF. The CDR3 DNA follows: TGTGCCAGCAGCCGCGAGGACCCGAGCTCCTATAATTCACCCCTCCACTTT.

The chain uses TRBV20-1 and TRBJ1-4, with D possibly being TRBD1 (6 bases). The CDR3 length is 16 residues. V gave up 2 bases and J gave up 4 bases, with 17 bases separating them. Per germline, CDR1 DFQATT and CDR2 SNEGSKA (reference sequence). The CDR3 reads CSARSITGLINEKLFF. In DNA, the CDR3 is TGCAGTGCTAGATCGATAACAGGGCTTATTAATGAAAAACTGTTTTTT.

This chain joins TRBV7-9 and TRBJ2-3; a weak D match, TRBD1 (6 bases). The germline V and J ends were trimmed by 4 bases and 4 bases, with 12 bases remaining between them. CDR3 length: 14 residues. In germline, CDR1 is SEHNR, CDR2 FQNEAQ (reference sequence). CDR3 sequence (DNA): TGTGCCAGCAGCTCCGGTGGGGGCCCAGATACGCAGTATTTT. It specifies CASSSGGGPDTQYF.

The gene calls are TRBV28 and TRBJ1-2, with unresolved D. V lost 8 bases and J lost 3, with 10 bases in between. This CDR3 is built from 12 residues. Germline V gives CDR1 MDHEN, CDR2 SYDVKM. The CDR3 loop is CASVGLDYGYTF. The CDR3 nucleotides read TGTGCCAGCGTTGGATTAGACTATGGCTACACCTTC.

V usage is TRBV19 and J usage is TRBJ1-1; TRBD1 is a possible D gene (6 bases). The germline V gene has CDR1 LNHDA and CDR2 SQIVND (reference sequence). The V end lost 3 bases, the J end lost 4 bases, and 12 bases lay between the germline ends. CDR3 length equals 14 residues. CDR3 sequence (DNA): TGTGCCAGTAGTATGGGAACAGGGCCCACTGAAGCTTTCTTT. It is translated as CASSMGTGPTEAFF.

The genes are TRBV15 and TRBJ2-7; possibly TRBD2 for D (6 bases). This CDR3 is 15 amino acids long. V lost 3 bases and J lost 2, with 14 bases in between. Germline CDR1 LNHNV, CDR2 YYDKDF (reference sequence). The CDR3 coding sequence is TGTGCCACCAGCAGTTCCCGGGACTCACCCTACGAGCAGTACTTC. Its translation is CATSSSRDSPYEQYF.

This chain connects TRBV6-2 or TRBV6-3 to TRBJ1-5; TRBD1 matches at 7 bases. V gave up 6 bases and J gave up 6 bases; unmatched junction bases: 11. CDR1 MNHEY and CDR2 SVGEGT come from the germline V gene. This CDR3 has 15 residues. The CDR3 DNA reads TGTGCCAGCAGCCCGAGTCGGGACAGTCTTCAGCCCCAGCATTTT. It encodes CASSPSRDSLQPQHF.

The chain has TRBV18 and TRBJ2-7; D call uncertain. Looked up from germline, CDR1 is KGHSH and CDR2 is LQKENI. The CDR3 has 12 residues. V was pared by 5 bases and J by 7 bases, with 12 bases between. The CDR3 sequence: CASSGGPPEQYF. CDR3 DNA: TGTGCCAGCTCAGGTGGTCCCCCGGAGCAGTACTTC.

This clonotype has just a few counts. CDR3 residues: CASSLRREGRDEQYF. The CDR3 nucleotides read TGTGCCAGCAGCTTAAGGCGGGAGGGCCGGGACGAGCAGTACTTC. V is TRBV7-8 and J is TRBJ2-7, with 9 nucleotides matching TRBD2. V trimming: 2 bases; J trimming: 5 bases; junction bases outside the gene matches: 7. This CDR3 has 15 residues. Looked up from germline, CDR1 is SGHVS and CDR2 is FQNEAQ.

J is TRBJ2-4 and V is TRBV5-6; D remains ambiguous. Germline V gene data show CDR1 as SGHDT and CDR2 as YYEEEE. The CDR3 is 11 residues long. The germline V and J ends were trimmed by 4 bases and 9 bases, with 8 bases remaining between them. The CDR3 nucleotides read TGTGCCAGCAGCAAATCTGGCATTCAGTACTTC. Its protein product is CASSKSGIQYF.

The rearrangement uses TRBV5-1 and TRBJ1-1; the D gene is possibly TRBD1 (6 bases). The V gene lost 1 base and the J gene lost 6 bases, with 19 bases spanning the gap. The germline V gene has CDR1 SGHRS and CDR2 YFSETQ. This CDR3 region has 16 residues. The DNA for the CDR3 is TGCGCCAGCAGCTTGATCTCTCGGGGGCTCAACTCTGAAGCTTTCTTT. Its translation is CASSLISRGLNSEAFF.